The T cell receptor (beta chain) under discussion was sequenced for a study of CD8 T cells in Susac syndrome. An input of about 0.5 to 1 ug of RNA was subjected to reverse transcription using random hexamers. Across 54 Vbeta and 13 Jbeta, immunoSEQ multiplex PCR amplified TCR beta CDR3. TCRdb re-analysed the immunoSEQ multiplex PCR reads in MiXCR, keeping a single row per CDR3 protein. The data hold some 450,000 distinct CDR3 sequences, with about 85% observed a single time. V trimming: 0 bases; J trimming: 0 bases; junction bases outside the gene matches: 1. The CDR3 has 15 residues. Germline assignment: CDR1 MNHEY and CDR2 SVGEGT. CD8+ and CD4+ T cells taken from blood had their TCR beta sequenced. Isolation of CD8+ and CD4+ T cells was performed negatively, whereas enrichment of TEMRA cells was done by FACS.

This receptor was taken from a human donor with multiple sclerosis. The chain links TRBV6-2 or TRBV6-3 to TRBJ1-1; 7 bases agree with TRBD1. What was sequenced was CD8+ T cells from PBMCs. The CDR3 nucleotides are TGTGCCAGCAGTTACTCCCAGGGGGTGAACACTGAAGCTTTCTTT. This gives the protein CASSYSQGVNTEAFF.